A single sample gave rise to the 30 T cell receptor beta chains below, sequenced in a study of cytomegalovirus exposure and HLA in healthy donors. The PCR employed 60 Vbeta primers together with 13 Jbeta primers. The protocol was immunoSEQ multiplex PCR, while the TCRdb copy is restricted to in-frame clones and leaves out a portion. This table has about 180,000 clones, 70% to 85% appearing once. Sequencing was performed on PBMCs. Every receptor here comes from a girl aged 2-10 years in good health and CMV-seropositive.

This clone has just a few counts. The gene calls are TRBV10-3 and TRBJ1-4; D is unclear. Germline CDR1 reads ENHRY; CDR2 reads SYGVKD. The CDR3 length is 13 residues. V shed 4 bases and J shed 0 bases, with 3 bases lying between them. The DNA of the CDR3 is TGTGCCATCAGTGGCGCAACTAATGAAAAACTGTTTTTT. Translating it yields CAISGATNEKLFF.

This clone appeared a single time. The rearrangement uses TRBV5-4 and TRBJ2-7; perhaps TRBD1 as D (6 bases). Germline CDR1 is SGHNT and CDR2 is YYREEE (reference sequence). Trimming took off 5 bases at V and 2 bases at J, with 20 bases between the two ends. CDR3 length: 16 amino acids. Here the CDR3 reads CASRLMGQSTAYEQYF. CDR3 coding DNA: TGTGCCAGCAGACTCATGGGACAATCGACGGCCTACGAGCAGTACTTC.

V is TRBV4-1 and J is TRBJ2-1; 14 positions match TRBD2. Trimming at V came to 2 bases and at J to 7 bases, leaving 16 bases not matched to a gene. CDR1 and CDR2 (germline): MGHRA, YSYEKL. The CDR3 extends over 20 amino acids. The CDR3 protein is CASSQILRSGTSGSRNEQFF. CDR3 bases: TGCGCCAGCAGCCAAATACTTCGATCCGGGACTAGCGGGAGCAGGAATGAGCAGTTCTTC.

CDR3 residues: CASSVADSQETQYF. The CDR3 DNA follows: TGTGCCAGCAGCGTAGCGGACTCACAAGAGACCCAGTACTTC. The chain couples TRBV9 to TRBJ2-5; perhaps TRBD2 as D (5 bases). The germline gives CDR1 SGDLS, CDR2 YYNGEE. The CDR3 is 14 residues long. The ends were cut back, 0 bases at V and 2 bases at J, with 8 bases in the middle.

This rearrangement joins TRBV5-6 to TRBJ1-2; 8 bases line up with TRBD1. The CDR3 consists of 15 residues. V shed 2 bases, J shed 4 bases, and the junction held 7 bases outside the gene matches. The germline V gene encodes CDR1 SGHDT and CDR2 YYEEEE. CDR3 residues: CASSFTGTGSYGYTF. DNA for the CDR3: TGTGCCAGCAGCTTCACCGGGACAGGCAGCTATGGCTACACCTTC.

This chain uses TRBV28 with TRBJ2-7, with 7 bases identical to TRBD2. The CDR3 length is 12 residues. Looked up from germline, CDR1 is MDHEN and CDR2 is SYDVKM. J gave up 0 bases and V 10 bases, and 3 bases lay outside the gene matches. The CDR3 sequence is CATREASYEQYF. The CDR3 nucleotides read TGTGCCACCCGGGAGGCCTCCTACGAGCAGTACTTC.

The rearrangement joins TRBV18 to TRBJ1-6, with TRBD1 as a possible D gene (5 bases). Germline V gene lookup returns CDR1 KGHSH and CDR2 LQKENI. The CDR3 runs to 15 residues. With 2 bases removed from V and 10 bases from J, the gap between germline ends came to 15 bases. The CDR3 here is CASSPEEGLWSPLHF. Written as DNA, the CDR3 is TGTGCCAGCTCACCAGAGGAGGGGTTGTGGTCACCCCTCCACTTT.

The chain is built from TRBV14 and TRBJ2-5; 11 positions agree with TRBD2. Germline CDR1 SGHDN, CDR2 FVKESK. V gave up 8 bases and J gave up 4 bases; unmatched junction bases: 12. The CDR3 totals 16 residues. The CDR3 sequence: CASAKEAGLAGETQYF. CDR3 DNA: TGTGCCAGCGCCAAGGAGGCTGGACTAGCGGGAGAGACCCAGTACTTC.

This chain connects TRBV2 to TRBJ2-3, with TRBD2 identical over 15 bases. In germline, CDR1 is SNHLY, CDR2 FYNNEI. Germline trimming cut 6 bases from V and 6 bases from J; bases unmatched to any gene: 7. CDR3 length: 16 residues. The CDR3 loop is CASRGPGLAGGDTQYF. CDR3 nucleotide sequence: TGTGCCAGCAGAGGCCCCGGACTAGCGGGAGGGGATACGCAGTATTTT.

J is TRBJ1-4 and V is TRBV7-9; perhaps TRBD1 as D (5 bases). The CDR3 loop spans 13 amino acids. Trimming removed 3 bases at V and 13 bases at J, with 15 bases between. The germline gives CDR1 SEHNR, CDR2 FQNEAQ (reference sequence). The CDR3 loop reads CASSLTQGWGLFF. The CDR3 DNA follows: TGTGCCAGCAGCTTGACTCAGGGATGGGGACTGTTTTTT. Full variable domain (outside the CDR3, taken from reference TRBV7-9 and TRBJ1-4): DTGVSQNPRHKITKRGQNVTFRCDPISEHNRLYWYRQTLGQGPEFLTYFQNEAQLEKSRLLSDRFSAERPKGSFSTLEIQRTEQGDSAMYLCASSLTQGWGLFFGSGTQLSVL.

V gene TRBV5-1 combines with J gene TRBJ1-1; tentative D call: TRBD1 (5 bases). Trimming pared 4 bases from V and 1 base from J, leaving 11 bases between. CDR3 size: 14 residues. Germline V gene data show CDR1 as SGHRS and CDR2 as YFSETQ. CDR3 sequence (DNA): TGCGCCAGCAGCCGGGTCAGGGAGAACACTGAAGCTTTCTTT. Its translation: CASSRVRENTEAFF.

DNA for the CDR3: TGTGCCAGCCCCTCGTGGGACAGGGGCGACTATGGCTACACCTTC. Its protein is CASPSWDRGDYGYTF. The chain employs TRBV6-1 and TRBJ1-2, with 10 nucleotides matching TRBD1. Germline V gene sequence: CDR1 MNHNS, CDR2 SASEGT. This CDR3 region has 15 residues. V shed 8 bases and J 3 bases; nucleotides not matched to a gene: 9.

The rearrangement uses TRBV5-8 and TRBJ1-2; TRBD1 might be the D (5 bases). The germline gives CDR1 SGHTS, CDR2 YDEGEE. The CDR3 spans 15 residues. V was cut by 0 bases and J by 1 base, with 10 bases left in between. The CDR3 DNA reads TGTGCCAGCAGCTTGGGGACAAGTCTTAACTATGGCTACACCTTC. It codes for CASSLGTSLNYGYTF.

Only a few counts were recorded for this clone. The J gene is TRBJ1-1, the V gene TRBV9; D unresolved. V was cut by 4 bases and J by 3 bases, with 7 bases left in between. CDR1 is SGDLS and CDR2 is YYNGEE in the germline V gene. The CDR3 length is 12 residues. This chain's CDR3 is CASSRGDTEAFF. The CDR3 coding sequence is TGTGCCAGCAGCCGAGGAGACACTGAAGCTTTCTTT.

The V gene is TRBV5-1, the J gene TRBJ1-6; possibly TRBD1 for D (6 bases). Deletions cut 3 bases from V and 6 bases from J, with 7 bases between. Germline lookup yields CDR1 SGHRS and CDR2 YFSETQ. The CDR3 has 13 residues. CDR3 region: CASSSDSNSPLHF. DNA of the CDR3: TGCGCCAGCAGCTCGGACAGTAATTCACCCCTCCACTTT.

This chain joins TRBV2 and TRBJ2-7; 11 bases map to TRBD2. The V gene end was trimmed by 7 bases and the J gene end by 2 bases; junction bases not matched to a gene: 13. This CDR3 has 17 residues. Per germline, CDR1 SNHLY and CDR2 FYNNEI. DNA for the CDR3: TGTGCCAGCATGTGGTCCGTAGGGACTAGCGGAGCCTACGAGCAGTACTTC. Amino acids: CASMWSVGTSGAYEQYF.

The CDR3 loop is CASSVDVGGRSYEQYF. The CDR3 DNA sequence: TGTGCCAGCAGCGTAGACGTAGGGGGACGTTCCTACGAGCAGTACTTC. The chain uses TRBV9 and TRBJ2-7; weak D call: TRBD1 (6 bases). V was pared by 0 bases and J by 1 base, with 14 bases between. CDR3 length equals 16 residues. Germline V gene sequence: CDR1 SGDLS, CDR2 YYNGEE. The whole variable domain, filled in from reference TRBV9 and TRBJ2-7, reads DSGVTQTPKHLITATGQRVTLRCSPRSGDLSVYWYQQSLDQGLQFLIQYYNGEERAKGNILERFSAQQFPDLHSELNLSSLELGDSALYFCASSVDVGGRSYEQYFGPGTRLTVT.

This chain uses TRBV5-1 with TRBJ1-2; D is perhaps TRBD1 (5 bases). From germline, CDR1 is SGHRS and CDR2 YFSETQ. V was shortened by 4 bases and J by 1 base, with 20 bases between the two germline ends. This CDR3 region has 17 residues. The CDR3 DNA reads as TGCGCCAGCAGCCTAAGTCAGGGTCCCTTGATTAACTATGGCTACACCTTC. Translated, it gives CASSLSQGPLINYGYTF.

V is TRBV6-5 and J is TRBJ1-3; D unclear. Trimming removed 6 bases at V and 4 bases at J, with 10 bases between. Germline CDR1 is MNHEY and CDR2 is SVGAGI. The CDR3 is made up of 13 amino acids. CDR3 sequence: CASRPPRGNTIYF. The CDR3 nucleotides read TGTGCCAGCAGGCCCCCCAGGGGAAACACCATATATTTT.

This chain uses TRBV11-3 with TRBJ1-4; 8 bases fit TRBD1. The CDR3 sequence is 15 residues long. Germline assignment: CDR1 SGHNT and CDR2 YENEEA. V was pared by 4 bases and J by 4 bases, with 5 bases of the junction left unmatched. The CDR3 nucleotides are TGTGCCAGCAGCTACCGACAGGGGTTTAATGAAAAACTGTTTTTT. Protein product: CASSYRQGFNEKLFF.

The rearrangement uses TRBV9 and TRBJ2-1, with 11 bases matching TRBD2. Germline V gene data show CDR1 as SGDLS and CDR2 as YYNGEE. This CDR3 is 16 amino acids long. With V trimmed by 4 bases and J by 9 bases, 12 bases remained unmatched. The CDR3 sequence: CASSPLSGTSGGEQFF. The DNA for the CDR3 is TGTGCCAGCAGCCCTCTCTCAGGGACTAGCGGTGGTGAGCAGTTCTTC.

The gene calls are TRBV6-5 and TRBJ2-7; 7 bases agree with TRBD1. V dropped 6 bases and J dropped 2; count of bases not matched to a gene: 1. The CDR3 consists of 12 residues. CDR1 MNHEY and CDR2 SVGAGI come from the germline V gene. The CDR3 spells CASRGQPYEQYF. The CDR3, as DNA: TGTGCCAGCAGGGGACAGCCCTACGAGCAGTACTTC.

CDR3 DNA sequence: TGTGCCAGCAGCGTAGAAGCGGTGGGGGGAGAGACCCAGTACTTC. It is translated as CASSVEAVGGETQYF. This rearrangement joins TRBV9 to TRBJ2-5; the D gene is possibly TRBD2 (6 bases). Germline V gives CDR1 SGDLS, CDR2 YYNGEE. Trimming removed 0 bases from V and 4 bases from J, with 13 bases in between. The CDR3 sequence is 15 residues long.

This clone came up once. This chain links TRBV6-5 with TRBJ2-3, with D perhaps matching TRBD1 (6 bases). CDR3 size: 15 residues. Trimming left V 6 bases short and J 1 base short, with 14 bases between. Germline V gene sequence: CDR1 MNHEY, CDR2 SVGAGI. The CDR3 loop is CASSIQGPGTDTQYF. The CDR3 DNA reads as TGTGCCAGCAGCATACAGGGTCCTGGCACAGATACGCAGTATTTT.

The genes are TRBV6-6 and TRBJ1-5; D is possibly TRBD1 (6 bases). The CDR3 has 16 amino acids. Deletions cut 7 bases from V and 7 bases from J, with 23 bases between. Germline V gene lookup returns CDR1 MNHNY and CDR2 SVGAGI (reference sequence). The CDR3 loop is CASTEGAGVSGQPQHF. The CDR3 bases are TGTGCCAGCACCGAAGGGGCAGGGGTTTCAGGGCAGCCCCAGCATTTT.

The CDR3 sequence: CASSLGQGIGYTF. The CDR3 DNA reads TGCGCCAGCAGCTTGGGGCAGGGGATCGGCTACACCTTC. The chain uses TRBV5-1 and TRBJ1-2; TRBD1 might be the D (6 bases). The CDR3 loop spans 13 amino acids. Trimming cost V 0 bases and J 8 bases, with 11 bases left between them. Germline CDR1 SGHRS, CDR2 YFSETQ.

This clone was recorded a few times. This chain connects TRBV5-1 to TRBJ1-1, with D perhaps TRBD1 (5 bases). Germline CDR1 is SGHRS and CDR2 is YFSETQ. The V gene lost 2 bases and the J gene lost 2 bases, with 13 bases spanning the gap. This CDR3 has 15 residues. The CDR3 spells CASSLGAALNTEAFF. CDR3 nucleotides: TGCGCCAGCAGCTTAGGGGCAGCCCTAAACACTGAAGCTTTCTTT.

Comment on this clone: Additional DNA sequences in this sample encode the identical CDR3. The chain carries TRBV6-1 and TRBJ2-3; TRBD1 agrees at 7 bases. V shed 6 bases, J shed 6 bases, and the junction held 3 bases outside the gene matches. The CDR3 runs 12 residues. CDR1 and CDR2 (germline): MNHNS, SASEGT. CDR3 protein: CASRQGTDTQYF. The CDR3 region has the DNA TGTGCCAGCAGACAGGGGACGGATACGCAGTATTTT.

V is TRBV4-2 and J is TRBJ1-2; D unresolved. V was pared by 4 bases and J by 4 bases, with 13 bases between. Germline V gives CDR1 LGHNA, CDR2 YNFKEQ. CDR3 length equals 14 residues. CDR3 in DNA: TGTGCCAGCAGCCCTCAACTACAAGGCTATGGCTACACCTTC. Translating gives CASSPQLQGYGYTF.

The CDR3 nucleotides are TGTGCCAGCAGCACGTCTACAGGGAACACTGAAGCTTTCTTT. Translating it yields CASSTSTGNTEAFF. The chain uses TRBV5-4 and TRBJ1-1; a weak D match, TRBD1 (5 bases). Per germline, CDR1 SGHNT and CDR2 YYREEE (reference sequence). Trimming stripped 4 bases from V and 1 base from J, with 11 bases between. The CDR3 is 14 amino acids.